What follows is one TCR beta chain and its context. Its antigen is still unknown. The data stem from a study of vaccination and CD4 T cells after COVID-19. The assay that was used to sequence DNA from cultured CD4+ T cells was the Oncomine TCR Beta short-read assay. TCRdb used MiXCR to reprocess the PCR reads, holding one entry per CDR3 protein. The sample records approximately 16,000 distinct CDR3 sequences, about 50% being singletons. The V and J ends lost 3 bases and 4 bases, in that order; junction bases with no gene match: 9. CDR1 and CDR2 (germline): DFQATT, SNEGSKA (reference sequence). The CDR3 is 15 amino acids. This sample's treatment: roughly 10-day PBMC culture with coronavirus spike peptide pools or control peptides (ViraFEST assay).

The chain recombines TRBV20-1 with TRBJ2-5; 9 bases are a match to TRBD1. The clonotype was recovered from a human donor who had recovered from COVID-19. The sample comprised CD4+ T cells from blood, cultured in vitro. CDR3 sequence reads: CSARTLQGAGETQYF. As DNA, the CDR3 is TGCAGTGCTAGGACCTTACAGGGGGCTGGAGAGACCCAGTACTTC.